The source of this T cell receptor beta chain is a study of T cells in Graves' hyperthyroidism and ophthalmopathy. Overall study results and limits: Ophthalmopathy was told apart from stable hyperthyroidism by a 13 V-J model.

Researchers took RNA transcripts and amplified the TCR beta CDR3 regions from them. Carried out on the TCR CDR3, a first-round RT-PCR used the HTBI primer set. TCRdb re-called the multiplex PCR reads with MiXCR, one entry per CDR3 protein. The profile covers some 270,000 distinct CDR3 sequences, with approximately 12% appearing a single time and around 7.9% taken by the ten largest. About this clonotype itself: The antigen is not known.

Drawn at first hyperthyroidism diagnosis, the blood sample preceded any ophthalmopathy symptoms. CDR1 LGHDT and CDR2 YNNKEL come from the germline V gene (reference sequence). V shed 4 bases and J shed 6 bases, with 19 bases lying between them. There are 16 residues in the CDR3. The clonotype originates from a woman aged 30 to 39 with Graves' hyperthyroidism that later progressed to Graves' ophthalmopathy. This chain links TRBV3-1 with TRBJ2-1; D may be TRBD1 or TRBD2 (5 bases each). Input material: blood. This CDR3 reads CASSPRARVGVNEQFF. CDR3 DNA: TGTGCCAGCAGCCCCAGAGCGAGGGTGGGGGTCAATGAGCAGTTCTTC.